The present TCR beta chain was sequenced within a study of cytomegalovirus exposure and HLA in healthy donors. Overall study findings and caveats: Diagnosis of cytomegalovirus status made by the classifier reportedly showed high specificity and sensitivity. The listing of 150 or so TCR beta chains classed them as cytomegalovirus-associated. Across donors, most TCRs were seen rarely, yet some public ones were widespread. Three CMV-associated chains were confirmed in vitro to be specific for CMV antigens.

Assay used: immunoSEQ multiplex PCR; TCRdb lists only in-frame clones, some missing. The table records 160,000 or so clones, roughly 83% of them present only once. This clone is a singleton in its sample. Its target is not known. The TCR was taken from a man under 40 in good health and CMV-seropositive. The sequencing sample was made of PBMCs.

The CDR3 DNA is TGTGCCAGCAGCCGCCTGGCGGGAGGTGACCGTGGTGAGCAGTTCTTC. Protein sequence: CASSRLAGGDRGEQFF. The V and J genes are TRBV5-6 and TRBJ2-1; 8 positions match TRBD2. The CDR3 has 16 amino acids. The junction had 15 bases not matched to a gene; V was cut back by 4 bases and J by 9 bases. Germline-derived CDR1 and CDR2 are SGHDT and YYEEEE.